This TCR beta chain is from a study of cytomegalovirus exposure and HLA in healthy donors. Regarding the study as a whole: Prior analysis indicated that the majority of TCR beta V segments exhibited productivity approximately 87% or approximately 30% of the time. Among the CMV-associated chains, three were confirmed in vitro as specific for CMV antigens. HLA allele associations emerged for fewer than 20,000 TCR beta sequences in a later analysis, at 0.05 false discovery rate. In a later analysis, productive TCRs from donors in an Asian-associated ancestry cluster reportedly carried fewer N-insertions than the cohort mean.

Primers: 60 Vbeta forward and 13 Jbeta reverse. The protocol was immunoSEQ multiplex PCR, while the TCRdb copy is restricted to in-frame clones and leaves out a portion. The table shows 150,000 to 200,000 clones, with 70% to 90% occurring only once. Germline V gene sequence: CDR1 MGHRA, CDR2 YSYEKL. CDR3 length: 18 amino acids. Unmatched junction bases numbered 6, after V lost 1 base and J lost 2 bases. As for this clone: Its antigen is as yet unknown.

Sequences were obtained from PBMCs. The sequence derives from a man in his late teens or twenties in good health and CMV-seropositive. The gene calls are TRBV4-1 and TRBJ2-5; 14 bases are a match to TRBD2. The CDR3 reads CASSQGTSGGLTQETQYF. CDR3 DNA sequence: TGCGCCAGCAGCCAAGGGACTAGCGGGGGGTTGACTCAAGAGACCCAGTACTTC.